This paragraph reports one TCR beta chain. Per the original data handling: For nucleated cells, counts were estimated from reference gene primer amplification. This table comes from immunoSEQ multiplex PCR, and its TCRdb copy is limited to in-frame clones, with some not included. The V and J calls and clone size come from that table; D and trimming were worked out from the DNA. The data contain fewer than 200,000 clones, 87% of them singletons. This CDR3 comprises 18 residues. This specimen belongs to a study of blood T cell repertoires in COVID-19. Study summary: Samples taken during acute and convalescent COVID-19 were collected in the United States, Italy and Spain.

The sequence derives from a woman in her seventies with COVID-19, enrolled during active disease. The V call is TRBV12-2, the J call TRBJ2-7; the table's D call, TRBD2, was not checked against the DNA. TRBV12-2 is assigned pseudogene status. The specimen was peripheral blood. In nucleotides, the CDR3 is TGTGCAAGTCGCTCCGGACTAGCGGGAGGACCGGACTCCTACGAGCAGTACTTC. Translation: CASRSGLAGGPDSYEQYF.